A single sample is the source of the 20 T cell receptor beta chains below, sequenced in a study of Graves' ophthalmopathy and Graves' hyperthyroidism. For repertoire sequencing, the TCR beta CDR3 regions were amplified from RNA transcripts. HTBI primers primed a first-round RT-PCR, and a second-round multiplex PCR followed. MiXCR was run by TCRdb on the multiplex PCR reads, yielding one entry per CDR3 protein. The table has 900,000 to 1,200,000 distinct CDR3 sequences, about 36% seen once. The sequencing sample was made of peripheral blood or thyroid tissue (not recorded which). The receptor source for this set is an adult man with Graves' hyperthyroidism.

The table lists this clonotype with many counts. V and J are TRBV7-3 and TRBJ2-7, with D perhaps TRBD2 (6 bases). Deletions cut 1 base from V and 4 bases from J, with 14 bases between. CDR1 is SGHTA, CDR2 FQGTGA, per germline. The CDR3 has 15 amino acids. As DNA, the CDR3 is TGTGCCAGCAGCTTAAGGCGGGGCGGGTTGTACGAGCAGTACTTC. Translation gives CASSLRRGGLYEQYF. Variable domain in full (rest from reference TRBV7-3 and TRBJ2-7): GAGVSQTPSNKVTEKGKYVELRCDPISGHTALYWYRQSLGQGPEFLIYFQGTGAADDSGLPNDRFFAVRPEGSVSTLKIQRTERGDSAVYLCASSLRRGGLYEQYFGPGTRLTVT.

The genes are TRBV25-1 and TRBJ2-7; 11 bases fit TRBD2. V was pared by 5 bases and J by 0 bases, with 12 bases of the junction left unmatched. Germline V gene sequence: CDR1 MGHDK, CDR2 SYGVNS. This CDR3 region has 18 residues. The CDR3 sequence is CASSYPPQTSGNSYEQYF. In DNA form, the CDR3 reads TGTGCCAGCAGTTACCCCCCTCAGACTAGCGGGAACTCCTACGAGCAGTACTTC.

To note about this clonotype: A much larger clone is a single base away; this may be a read error. This sequence joins TRBV6-9 and TRBJ1-3; D is unclear. The CDR3 extends over 13 amino acids. CDR1 MNHGY and CDR2 SVAAGI come from the germline V gene. For the CDR3, the DNA is TGTGCCAGCAGAATGATCTCTGGAGACACCATATATTTT. The encoded protein is CASRMISGDTIYF.

This clonotype has at least ten counts. Sequence at one end of the junction differs from germline and may be a read error. The chain employs TRBV20-1 and TRBJ2-7; D possibly corresponds to TRBD1 (6 bases). Germline V gene sequence: CDR1 DFQATT, CDR2 SNEGSKA (reference sequence). The CDR3 is 11 amino acids. As DNA, the CDR3 is TGCAGTGCGTTACAGGGCTACGAGCAATACTTC. This sequence encodes CSALQGYEQYF.

This sequence joins TRBV10-3 and TRBJ2-2; possibly TRBD2 for D (6 bases). V shed 10 bases and J shed 11 bases, with 23 bases lying between them. Germline V gene sequence: CDR1 ENHRY, CDR2 SYGVKD. The CDR3 sequence is 14 residues long. This CDR3 reads CASWGIREHGELFF. The CDR3 DNA follows: TGTGCCAGCTGGGGGATCCGGGAGCACGGTGAGCTGTTTTTT.

The table lists this clonotype with a few counts. The chain joins TRBV15 to TRBJ1-2; D is ambiguous. This CDR3 region has 14 residues. Trimming took off 0 bases at V and 1 base at J, with 6 bases between the two ends. Looked up from germline, CDR1 is LNHNV and CDR2 is YYDKDF (reference sequence). As DNA, the CDR3 is TGTGCCACCAGCAGAGATTCTAATAACTATGGCTACACCTTC. It translates to CATSRDSNNYGYTF.

This clonotype was recorded at least ten times. The chain has TRBV25-1 and TRBJ2-7, with D perhaps matching TRBD1 (6 bases). V lost 6 bases and J 7 bases, leaving 19 bases between the germline ends. This CDR3 spans 14 amino acids. Germline V gene lookup returns CDR1 MGHDK and CDR2 SYGVNS. The CDR3 protein is CASSEGVSSGEQYF. CDR3 coding DNA: TGTGCCAGCAGCGAGGGGGTCTCCTCAGGGGAGCAGTACTTC.

This clonotype showed up many times. The chain joins TRBV2 to TRBJ2-7; TRBD2 aligns across 9 bases. The V and J ends lost 3 bases and 5 bases, in that order; junction bases with no gene match: 8. The CDR3 length is 15 residues. Germline V lookup: CDR1 SNHLY, CDR2 FYNNEI. Written as DNA, the CDR3 is TGTGCCAGCAGTGACCCTAGCGGGATTTCTAACGAGCAGTACTTC. Translating gives CASSDPSGISNEQYF.

The chain couples TRBV19 to TRBJ1-5; D gene unclear. The CDR3 runs to 11 residues. The germline V gene has CDR1 LNHDA and CDR2 SQIVND (reference sequence). The V end lost 5 bases, the J end lost 12 bases, and 11 bases lay between the germline ends. In DNA form, the CDR3 reads TGTGCCAGTAGTGGCGGACGGGGCCAGCATTTT. This gives the protein CASSGGRGQHF.

This clonotype was detected ten times or more. The chain joins TRBV2 to TRBJ2-7, with 9 bases that match TRBD1. The CDR3 runs 14 residues. V trimming: 0 bases; J trimming: 4 bases; junction bases outside the gene matches: 1. CDR1 is SNHLY, CDR2 FYNNEI, per germline. The CDR3 loop reads CASSEAGTGYEQYF. DNA of the CDR3: TGTGCCAGCAGTGAAGCCGGGACAGGGTACGAGCAGTACTTC. The variable domain in full, with the rest retrieved from reference TRBV2 and TRBJ2-7, is EPEVTQTPSHQVTQMGQEVILRCVPISNHLYFYWYRQILGQKVEFLVSFYNNEISEKSEIFDDQFSVERPDGSNFTLKIRSTKLEDSAMYFCASSEAGTGYEQYFGPGTRLTVT.

A few counts support this clonotype. V gene TRBV12-3 or TRBV12-4 combines with J gene TRBJ2-7; 7 bases line up with TRBD2. V gave up 5 bases and J gave up 0 bases; unmatched junction bases: 7. The CDR3 is made up of 15 amino acids. CDR3 sequence (DNA): TGTGCCAGCAGTACCTGGGAGGGGAGCTCCTACGAGCAGTACTTC. This gives the protein CASSTWEGSSYEQYF.

This clonotype was seen only a few times. This chain links TRBV7-4 with TRBJ2-7; the D gene could be TRBD1 or TRBD2 (6 bases each). The germline V and J ends were trimmed by 5 bases and 3 bases, with 23 bases remaining between them. Germline lookup yields CDR1 SGHVT and CDR2 SQSDAQ. This CDR3 comprises 17 residues. The CDR3 region is CASSPSPGAPRHYEQYF. The CDR3 nucleotides are TGTGCCAGCAGCCCGAGCCCGGGGGCCCCACGCCACTACGAGCAGTACTTC.

The chain links TRBV12-3 or TRBV12-4 to TRBJ2-7; 7 nucleotides align to TRBD2. The CDR3 sequence is 16 residues long. J lost 2 bases, V lost 6 bases, and 13 bases had no gene match. The CDR3 sequence: CASRKITGREAYEQYF. The CDR3 nucleotides are TGTGCCAGCAGGAAGATCACGGGGAGGGAAGCCTACGAGCAGTACTTC.

This clonotype was seen at least ten times. The chain uses TRBV2 and TRBJ1-1; D gene uncertain. Trimming took 7 bases from V and 3 from J, leaving 6 bases between them. The CDR3 contains 11 residues. CDR1 and CDR2 from the germline V gene are SNHLY and FYNNEI. The CDR3: CASNRDTEAFF. Here the CDR3 DNA reads TGTGCCAGCAATCGGGACACTGAAGCTTTCTTT.

The rearrangement links TRBV2 to TRBJ1-2; D may be TRBD1 (6 bases). Between the trimmed V and J ends, which lost 5 bases and 8 bases, there was a span of 18 bases. Germline lookup yields CDR1 SNHLY and CDR2 FYNNEI. The CDR3 is made up of 14 amino acids. CDR3 nucleotide sequence: TGTGCCAGCAGTTTCGGCGGCAGGGGAAACGGCTACACCTTC. Protein sequence: CASSFGGRGNGYTF.

This chain links TRBV7-9 with TRBJ2-7; 9 bases are a match to TRBD1. Germline V gene lookup returns CDR1 SEHNR and CDR2 FQNEAQ (reference sequence). The junction had 9 bases not matched to a gene; V was cut back by 5 bases and J by 4 bases. This CDR3 has 15 amino acids. DNA of the CDR3: TGTGCCAGCAGCGCCCGGACAGGGGCGAATTACGAGCAGTACTTC. It translates to CASSARTGANYEQYF.

This clonotype has at least ten counts. The chain has TRBV19 and TRBJ1-2; 7 bases agree with TRBD1. From germline, CDR1 is LNHDA and CDR2 SQIVND (reference sequence). The length of the CDR3 is 15 residues. Trimming took 4 bases from V and 5 from J; bases not matched to a gene: 10. CDR3 sequence (DNA): TGTGCCAGTAGTACCTACGAGGACAGGATTTATGGCTACACCTTC. Its protein is CASSTYEDRIYGYTF.

On this clonotype itself: At one end the junction does not follow the germline gene, possibly because of a read error. The rearrangement uses TRBV25-1 and TRBJ2-5; D might be TRBD2 (5 bases). Looked up from germline, CDR1 is MGHDK and CDR2 is SYGVNS. This CDR3 has 15 residues. CDR3 sequence (DNA): TGTGCCTGCAGCGCAAGAACGCCTGGGGAGAAGACCCAGTACTTC. Its translation: CACSARTPGEKTQYF.

On this clonotype: A single base separates this from a much larger clone, so it may be a read error. The J gene is TRBJ1-1, the V gene TRBV13, with TRBD1 matching 8 bases. CDR1 and CDR2 (germline): PRHDT, FYEKMQ (reference sequence). V shed 4 bases and J 1 base; nucleotides not matched to a gene: 8. CDR3 length equals 16 residues. CDR3 coding DNA: TGTGCCAGCAGCTCTAGACAGGGGATGGGGAACACTGAAGCTTTCTTT. Its protein product is CASSSRQGMGNTEAFF.

This chain uses TRBV25-1 with TRBJ1-4; D is possibly TRBD1 (5 bases). CDR3 length: 13 amino acids. CDR1 is MGHDK, CDR2 SYGVNS, per germline. Trimming removed 5 bases from V and 8 bases from J, with 12 bases in between. Written as DNA, the CDR3 is TGTGCCAGCAGTTGGGGGTCAAGAGAAAAACTGTTTTTT. It specifies CASSWGSREKLFF.